What follows are 10 T cell receptor beta chains derived from one specimen sequenced in a study of blood T cells in healthy people across ages (dated by TCRdb to the mid-2010s). The library was generated by 5' RACE. Sequencing was carried out with an Illumina HiSeq 2500. A second PCR of roughly 7 to 11 cycles was performed with a sample-barcoded 5' primer and a J-beta primer mix. The raw public data were reprocessed by TCRdb itself: fastp quality trimming at Q25, MiXCR clonotype calling, in-frame beta chains only. Each CDR3 protein gets just one entry, which takes the most common genes and DNA from the rows behind it. Within this sample are approximately 800,000 distinct CDR3 sequences, with about half of them counted one time only. Less than 20% of the sample is held by the ten biggest clonotypes. The sequenced sample was blood. The receptors originated from a man older than 75 in good health.

This clonotype was observed many times. The rearrangement links TRBV5-1 to TRBJ2-2, with D unresolved. Trimming pared 4 bases from V and 1 base from J, leaving 8 bases between. This CDR3 comprises 14 residues. Germline-derived CDR1 and CDR2 are SGHRS and YFSETQ. CDR3 sequence (DNA): TGCGCCAGCAGCGTGTCAGGGAACACCGGGGAGCTGTTTTTT. Translation gives CASSVSGNTGELFF.

The chain couples TRBV20-1 to TRBJ2-7, with TRBD2 as a possible D gene (5 bases). With 6 bases removed from V and 0 bases from J, the gap between germline ends came to 12 bases. CDR1 DFQATT and CDR2 SNEGSKA come from the germline V gene (reference sequence). This CDR3 spans 13 amino acids. The CDR3 DNA is TGCAGTGCCCAGCGGTTAAGCTCCTACGAGCAGTACTTC. Translating it yields CSAQRLSSYEQYF.

The CDR3 protein is CAGTGTGGSYEQYF. The CDR3 DNA reads as TGTGCCGGCACCGGGACAGGGGGCTCCTACGAGCAGTACTTC. The chain uses TRBV6-2 or TRBV6-3 and TRBJ2-7; 11 bases align to TRBD1. The length of the CDR3 is 14 residues. CDR1 MNHEY and CDR2 SVGEGT come from the germline V gene. The V gene end was trimmed by 11 bases and the J gene end by 0 bases; junction bases not matched to a gene: 6.

This rearrangement joins TRBV5-1 to TRBJ2-1; D is uncertain. Trimming shortened V by 7 bases and J by 3 bases, and 20 bases separated the two germline ends. This CDR3 comprises 16 residues. The germline CDR1 and CDR2 sequences are SGHRS and YFSETQ. The CDR3 here is CASATAPEKFYNEQFF. The CDR3 nucleotides read TGCGCCAGCGCCACGGCCCCCGAAAAATTCTACAATGAGCAGTTCTTC.

Remarks on this clonotype: A clone one base away is much larger, so this may be a read error. The chain joins TRBV7-3 to TRBJ2-1; TRBD2 agrees at 7 bases. The J call is uncertain, as TRBJ2-7 better fits the DNA end. There are 20 residues in the CDR3. Germline CDR1 and CDR2: SGHTA and FQGTGA. The CDR3 DNA is TGTGCCAGCAGCTTAACGACAGAGTACGAGCGGGGTGATCCTTACAATGAGCAGTACTTC. Amino acids: CASSLTTEYERGDPYNEQYF.

The rearrangement joins TRBV29-1 to TRBJ2-7, with D possibly matching TRBD1 (6 bases). The CDR3 runs to 14 residues. V lost 3 bases to trimming and J lost 4 bases, with 16 bases between them. Looked up from germline, CDR1 is SQVTM and CDR2 is ANQGSEA. The chain's CDR3 is CSVDGGRGGYEQYF. For the CDR3, the DNA is TGCAGCGTTGATGGGGGCAGGGGCGGGTACGAGCAGTACTTC.

This clonotype was found a few times. The chain links TRBV7-2 to TRBJ2-7, with TRBD2 matching 8 bases. Germline assignment: CDR1 SGHTA and CDR2 FQGNSA. The CDR3 runs 15 residues. With V trimmed by 3 bases and J by 7 bases, 11 bases remained unmatched. This CDR3 is CASSLPGLEVEEQYF. The CDR3 DNA follows: TGTGCCAGCAGCTTGCCGGGACTAGAAGTTGAGGAGCAGTACTTC. Together with reference TRBV7-2 and TRBJ2-7, the CDR3 gives the full variable domain: GAGVSQSPSNKVTEKGKDVELRCDPISGHTALYWYRQSLGQGLEFLIYFQGNSAPDKSGLPSDRFSAERTGGSVSTLTIQRTQQEDSAVYLCASSLPGLEVEEQYFGPGTRLTVT.

The V and J genes are TRBV7-2 and TRBJ2-5, with a weak D call TRBD2 (6 bases). Germline CDR1 is SGHTA and CDR2 is FQGNSA. The germline V and J ends were trimmed by 5 bases and 0 bases, with 10 bases remaining between them. The CDR3 extends over 14 amino acids. CDR3 amino acids: CASSPTRNQETQYF. CDR3 DNA sequence: TGTGCCAGCAGCCCGACTAGAAACCAAGAGACCCAGTACTTC.

The chain has TRBV28 and TRBJ2-1, with D maybe TRBD2 (6 bases). This CDR3 has 16 amino acids. The germline V and J ends were trimmed by 5 bases and 2 bases, with 16 bases remaining between them. Germline assignment: CDR1 MDHEN and CDR2 SYDVKM. Written as DNA, the CDR3 is TGTGCCAGCAGTCCTTCGGGAGCCCCAACCTACAATGAGCAGTTCTTC. This gives the protein CASSPSGAPTYNEQFF.

This clonotype showed up just a few times. The chain uses TRBV10-3 and TRBJ2-7, with 9 positions matching TRBD2. After removal of 6 bases from V and 2 bases from J, the junction contained 5 bases not matched to a gene. Germline CDR1 is ENHRY and CDR2 is SYGVKD. This CDR3 has 14 amino acids. The CDR3: CAISPGLATYEQYF. The CDR3, as DNA: TGTGCCATCAGCCCGGGACTAGCCACCTACGAGCAGTACTTC.